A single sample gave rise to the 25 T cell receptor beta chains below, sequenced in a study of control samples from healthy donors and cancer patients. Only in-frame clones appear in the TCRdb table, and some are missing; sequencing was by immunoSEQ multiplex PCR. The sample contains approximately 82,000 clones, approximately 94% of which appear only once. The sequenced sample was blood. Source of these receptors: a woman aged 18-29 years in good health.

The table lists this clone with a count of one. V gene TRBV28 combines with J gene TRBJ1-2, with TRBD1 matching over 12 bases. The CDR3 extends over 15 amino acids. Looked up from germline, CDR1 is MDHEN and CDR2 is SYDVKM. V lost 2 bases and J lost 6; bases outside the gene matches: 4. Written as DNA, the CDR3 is TGTGCCAGCAGTTTAGGCGGGACAGGGGGCCATGGCTACACCTTC. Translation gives CASSLGGTGGHGYTF.

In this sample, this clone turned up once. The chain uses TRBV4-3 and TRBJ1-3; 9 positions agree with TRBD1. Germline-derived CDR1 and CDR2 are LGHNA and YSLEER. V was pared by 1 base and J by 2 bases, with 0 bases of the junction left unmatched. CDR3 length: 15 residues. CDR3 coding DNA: TGCGCCAGCAGCCAAGGACAGGGGGCTGGAAACACCATATATTTT. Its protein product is CASSQGQGAGNTIYF.

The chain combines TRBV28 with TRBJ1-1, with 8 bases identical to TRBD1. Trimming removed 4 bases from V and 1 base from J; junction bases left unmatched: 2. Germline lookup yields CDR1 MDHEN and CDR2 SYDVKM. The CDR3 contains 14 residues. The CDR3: CASSWGTGNTEAFF. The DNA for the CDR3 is TGTGCCAGCAGTTGGGGGACAGGGAACACTGAAGCTTTCTTT.

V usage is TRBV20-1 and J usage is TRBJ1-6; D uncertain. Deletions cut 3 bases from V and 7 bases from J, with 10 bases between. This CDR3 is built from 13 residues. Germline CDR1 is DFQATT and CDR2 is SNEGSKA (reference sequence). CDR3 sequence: CSASRAENSPLHF. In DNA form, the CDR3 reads TGCAGTGCTAGTCGGGCTGAAAATTCACCCCTCCACTTT.

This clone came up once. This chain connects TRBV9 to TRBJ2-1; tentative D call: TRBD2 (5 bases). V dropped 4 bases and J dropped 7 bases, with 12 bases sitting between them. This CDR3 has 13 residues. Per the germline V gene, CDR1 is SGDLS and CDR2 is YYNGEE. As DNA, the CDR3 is TGTGCCAGCAGCCTCCCGGGGAAAAATGAGCAGTTCTTC. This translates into CASSLPGKNEQFF.

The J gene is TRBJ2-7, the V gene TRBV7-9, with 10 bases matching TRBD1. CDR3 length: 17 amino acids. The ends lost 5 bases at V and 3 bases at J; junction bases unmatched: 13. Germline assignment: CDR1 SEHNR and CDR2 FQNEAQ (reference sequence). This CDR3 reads CASSLPPVGQGLYEQYF. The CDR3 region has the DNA TGTGCCAGCAGCCTCCCGCCTGTGGGACAGGGGCTCTACGAGCAGTACTTC.

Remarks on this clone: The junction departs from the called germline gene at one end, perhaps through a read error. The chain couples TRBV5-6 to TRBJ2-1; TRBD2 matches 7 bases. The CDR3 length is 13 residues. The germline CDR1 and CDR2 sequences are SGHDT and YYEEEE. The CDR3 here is CASSLLRRTSEIF. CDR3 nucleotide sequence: TGTGCCAGCAGCCTACTCCGTAGGACTAGTGAGATCTTC. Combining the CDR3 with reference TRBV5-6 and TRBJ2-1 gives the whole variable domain DAGVTQSPTHLIKTRGQQVTLRCSPKSGHDTVSWYQQALGQGPQFIFQYYEEEERQRGNFPDRFSGHQFPNYSSELNVNALLLGDSALYLCASSLLRRTSEIFGPGTRLTVL.

CDR3 DNA sequence: TGTGCCAGCAGTGTTCGAGGTTTGGATCAGCCCCAGCATTTT. This gives the protein CASSVRGLDQPQHF. The chain is built from TRBV2 and TRBJ1-5; D is undetermined. V dropped 4 bases and J dropped 5 bases, with 12 bases sitting between them. In germline, CDR1 is SNHLY, CDR2 FYNNEI. The CDR3 extends over 14 amino acids.

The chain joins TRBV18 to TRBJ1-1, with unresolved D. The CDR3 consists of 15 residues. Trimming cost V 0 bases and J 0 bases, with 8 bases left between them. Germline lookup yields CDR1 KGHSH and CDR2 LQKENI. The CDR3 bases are TGTGCCAGCTCACCACCGAGCGGGTTGAACACTGAAGCTTTCTTT. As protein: CASSPPSGLNTEAFF.

The CDR3 protein is CATSDPGGPETQYF. The CDR3 DNA sequence: TGTGCCACCAGTGACCCAGGGGGCCCAGAGACCCAGTACTTC. The rearrangement uses TRBV24-1 and TRBJ2-5; 8 nucleotides agree with TRBD1. Germline V gene sequence: CDR1 KGHDR, CDR2 SFDVKD. J was trimmed by 4 bases and V by 4 bases; bases with no gene match: 4. The CDR3 is 14 amino acids.

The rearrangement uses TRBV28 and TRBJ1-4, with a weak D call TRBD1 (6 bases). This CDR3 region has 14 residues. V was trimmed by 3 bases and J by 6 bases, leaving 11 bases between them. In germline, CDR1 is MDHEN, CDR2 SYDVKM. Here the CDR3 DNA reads TGTGCCAGCAGTTTCCAACAGGGTGATGAAAAACTGTTTTTT. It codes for CASSFQQGDEKLFF.

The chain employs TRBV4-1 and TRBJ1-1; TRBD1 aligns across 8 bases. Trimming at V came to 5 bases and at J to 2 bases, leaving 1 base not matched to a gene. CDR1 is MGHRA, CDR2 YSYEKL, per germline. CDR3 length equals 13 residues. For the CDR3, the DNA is TGCGCCAGCAGCGCAGGGGGCAACACTGAAGCTTTCTTT. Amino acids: CASSAGGNTEAFF.

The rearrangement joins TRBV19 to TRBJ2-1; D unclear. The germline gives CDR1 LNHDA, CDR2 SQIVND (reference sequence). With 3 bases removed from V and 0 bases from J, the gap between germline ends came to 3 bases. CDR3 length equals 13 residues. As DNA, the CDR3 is TGTGCCAGTAGTATCGGCTCCTACAATGAGCAGTTCTTC. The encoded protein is CASSIGSYNEQFF. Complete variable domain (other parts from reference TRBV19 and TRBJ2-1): DGGITQSPKYLFRKEGQNVTLSCEQNLNHDAMYWYRQDPGQGLRLIYYSQIVNDFQKGDIAEGYSVSREKKESFPLTVTSAQKNPTAFYLCASSIGSYNEQFFGPGTRLTVL.

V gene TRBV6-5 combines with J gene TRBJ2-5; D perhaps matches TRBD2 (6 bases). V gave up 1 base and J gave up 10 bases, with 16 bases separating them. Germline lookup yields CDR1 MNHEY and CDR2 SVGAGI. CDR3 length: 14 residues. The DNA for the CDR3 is TGTGCCAGCAGTTACTGGGCGGGGCACTCCCACCAGTACTTC. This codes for CASSYWAGHSHQYF.

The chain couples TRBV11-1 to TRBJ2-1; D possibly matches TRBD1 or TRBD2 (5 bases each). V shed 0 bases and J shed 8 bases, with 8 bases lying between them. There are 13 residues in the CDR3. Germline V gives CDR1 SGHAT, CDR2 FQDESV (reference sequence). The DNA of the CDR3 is TGTGCCAGCAGCTTAGCCGGGGCCCATGAGCAGTTCTTC. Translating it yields CASSLAGAHEQFF.

CDR3 nucleotide sequence: TGTGCCAGCAGTTCTACCCTTAACCGGGACAGGGGGCTCTACGAGCAGTACTTC. Amino acid sequence: CASSSTLNRDRGLYEQYF. This chain uses TRBV27 with TRBJ2-7; 12 bases match TRBD1. Germline CDR1 is MNHEY and CDR2 is SMNVEV (reference sequence). The V gene end was trimmed by 4 bases and the J gene end by 3 bases; junction bases not matched to a gene: 13. CDR3 length equals 18 residues.

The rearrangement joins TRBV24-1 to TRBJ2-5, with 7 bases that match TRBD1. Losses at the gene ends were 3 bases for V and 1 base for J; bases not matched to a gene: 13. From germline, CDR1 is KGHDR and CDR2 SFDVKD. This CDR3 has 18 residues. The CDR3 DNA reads TGTGCCACCAGTGATCCAACCGGGACAGCAAGATTCCAAGAGACCCAGTACTTC. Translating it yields CATSDPTGTARFQETQYF.

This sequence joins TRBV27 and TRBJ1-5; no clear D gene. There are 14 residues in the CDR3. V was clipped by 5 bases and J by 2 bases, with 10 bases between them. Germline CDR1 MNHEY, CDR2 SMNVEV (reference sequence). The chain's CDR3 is CASSKGRGNQPQHF. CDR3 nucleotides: TGTGCCAGCAGTAAGGGAAGGGGCAATCAGCCCCAGCATTTT.

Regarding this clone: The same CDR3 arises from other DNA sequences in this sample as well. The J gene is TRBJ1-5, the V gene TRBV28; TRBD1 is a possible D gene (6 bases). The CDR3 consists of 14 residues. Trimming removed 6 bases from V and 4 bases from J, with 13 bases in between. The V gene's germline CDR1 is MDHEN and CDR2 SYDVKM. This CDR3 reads CASSPTGSNQPQHF. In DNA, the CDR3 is TGTGCCAGCAGCCCGACAGGCTCAAATCAGCCCCAGCATTTT.

The CDR3 loop reads CSASWETVAKNIQYF. DNA of the CDR3: TGCAGTGCTAGTTGGGAGACAGTAGCCAAAAACATTCAGTACTTC. This chain links TRBV20-1 with TRBJ2-4; D assignment may be TRBD1 or TRBD2 (5 bases each). Trimming shortened V by 3 bases and J by 0 bases, and 12 bases separated the two germline ends. From germline, CDR1 is DFQATT and CDR2 SNEGSKA (reference sequence). This CDR3 region has 15 residues.

The CDR3 loop reads CSVASAEAFF. CDR3 nucleotides: TGCAGTGTCGCGTCCGCTGAAGCTTTCTTT. This sequence joins TRBV20-1 and TRBJ1-1, with D unresolved. The germline V gene encodes CDR1 DFQATT and CDR2 SNEGSKA (reference sequence). The ends were cut back, 7 bases at V and 6 bases at J, with 9 bases in the middle. This CDR3 spans 10 amino acids.

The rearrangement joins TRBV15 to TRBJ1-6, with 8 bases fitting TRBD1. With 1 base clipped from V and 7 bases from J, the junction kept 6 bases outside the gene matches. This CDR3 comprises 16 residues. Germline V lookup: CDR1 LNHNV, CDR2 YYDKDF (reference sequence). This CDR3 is CATSRAVGTGNSPLHF. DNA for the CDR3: TGTGCCACCAGCAGAGCCGTGGGGACAGGCAATTCACCCCTCCACTTT.

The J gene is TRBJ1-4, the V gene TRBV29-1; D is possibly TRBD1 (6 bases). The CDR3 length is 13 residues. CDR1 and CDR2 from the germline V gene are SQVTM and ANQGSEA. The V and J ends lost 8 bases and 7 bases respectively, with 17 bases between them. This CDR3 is CSIARGRGEKLFF. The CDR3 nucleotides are TGCAGCATTGCCAGGGGAAGGGGTGAAAAACTGTTTTTT. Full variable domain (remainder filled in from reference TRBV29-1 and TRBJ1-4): SAVISQKPSRDICQRGTSLTIQCQVDSQVTMMFWYRQQPGQSLTLIATANQGSEATYESGFVIDKFPISRPNLTFSTLTVSNMSPEDSSIYLCSIARGRGEKLFFGSGTQLSVL.

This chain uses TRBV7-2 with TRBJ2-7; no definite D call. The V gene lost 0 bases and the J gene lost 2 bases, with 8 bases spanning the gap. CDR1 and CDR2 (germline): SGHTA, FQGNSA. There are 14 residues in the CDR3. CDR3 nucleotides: TGTGCCAGCAGCTTAGCAGGGCTGGCCTACGAGCAGTACTTC. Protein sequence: CASSLAGLAYEQYF. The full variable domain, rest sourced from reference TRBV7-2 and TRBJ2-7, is GAGVSQSPSNKVTEKGKDVELRCDPISGHTALYWYRQSLGQGLEFLIYFQGNSAPDKSGLPSDRFSAERTGGSVSTLTIQRTQQEDSAVYLCASSLAGLAYEQYFGPGTRLTVT.

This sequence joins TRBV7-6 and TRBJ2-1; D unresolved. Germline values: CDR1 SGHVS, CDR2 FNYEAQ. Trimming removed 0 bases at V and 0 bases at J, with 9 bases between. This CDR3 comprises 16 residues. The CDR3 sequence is CASSLALWSSYNEQFF. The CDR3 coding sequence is TGTGCCAGCAGCTTAGCGCTGTGGAGCTCCTACAATGAGCAGTTCTTC.